The clone carrying this T cell receptor beta chain appeared many times. This sample is drawn from a study of blood T cell repertoires in COVID-19. Across the whole study: Both acute and convalescent COVID-19 samples were obtained from the United States, Italy and Spain. Sources were T cells, B-cell-depleted T cells, or PBMCs; the material itself was cDNA or gDNA.

The V end was cut by 6 bases, the J end by 8 bases, with 16 bases between. The CDR3 covers 13 residues. The germline CDR1 and CDR2 sequences are LNHDA and SQIVND (reference sequence). Under the authors' procedure: Reference gene primer amplification gave estimated nucleated cell counts. Method: immunoSEQ multiplex PCR; TCRdb's copy keeps in-frame clones and lacks some. V and J calls and clone size are given by that table; D and trimming were obtained from the DNA. Of 350,000 to 450,000 clones listed, about 85% are singletons. The receptor was isolated from a young woman with acute or convalescent COVID-19. Sequenced input: peripheral blood. The chain combines TRBV19 with TRBJ1-2; D might be TRBD1 (5 bases). The DNA for the CDR3 is TGTGCCAGTAGCGCTCAGGGTAGGGGCGGCTACACCTTC. Its translation is CASSAQGRGGYTF.